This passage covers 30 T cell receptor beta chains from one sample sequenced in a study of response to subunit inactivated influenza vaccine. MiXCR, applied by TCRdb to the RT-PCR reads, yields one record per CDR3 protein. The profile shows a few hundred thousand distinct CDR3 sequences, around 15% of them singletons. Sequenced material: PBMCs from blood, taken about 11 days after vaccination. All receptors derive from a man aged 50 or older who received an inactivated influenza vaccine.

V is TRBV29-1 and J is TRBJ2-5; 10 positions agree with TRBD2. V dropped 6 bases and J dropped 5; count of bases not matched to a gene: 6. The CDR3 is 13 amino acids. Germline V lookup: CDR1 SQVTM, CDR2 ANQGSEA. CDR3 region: CSVPGLALETQYF. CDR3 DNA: TGCAGCGTGCCGGGACTAGCGTTGGAGACCCAGTACTTC.

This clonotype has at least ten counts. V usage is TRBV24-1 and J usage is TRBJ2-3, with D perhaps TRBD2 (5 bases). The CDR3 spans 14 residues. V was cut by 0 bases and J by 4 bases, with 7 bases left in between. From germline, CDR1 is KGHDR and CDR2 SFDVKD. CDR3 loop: CATSDLWESDTQYF. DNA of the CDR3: TGTGCCACCAGTGATTTGTGGGAGTCAGATACGCAGTATTTT.

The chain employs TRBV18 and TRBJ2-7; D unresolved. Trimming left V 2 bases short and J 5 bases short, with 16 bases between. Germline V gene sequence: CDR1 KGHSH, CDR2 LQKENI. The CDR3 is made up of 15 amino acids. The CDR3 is CASSPGPPSPNEQYF. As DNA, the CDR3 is TGTGCCAGCTCACCAGGGCCGCCGAGCCCCAACGAGCAGTACTTC.

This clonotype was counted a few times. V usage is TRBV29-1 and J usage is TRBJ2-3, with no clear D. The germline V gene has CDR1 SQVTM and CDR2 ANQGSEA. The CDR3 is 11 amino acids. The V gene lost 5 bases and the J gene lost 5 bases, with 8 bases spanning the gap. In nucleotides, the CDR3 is TGCAGCGTTCATGGGCTAGATACGCAGTATTTT. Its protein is CSVHGLDTQYF.

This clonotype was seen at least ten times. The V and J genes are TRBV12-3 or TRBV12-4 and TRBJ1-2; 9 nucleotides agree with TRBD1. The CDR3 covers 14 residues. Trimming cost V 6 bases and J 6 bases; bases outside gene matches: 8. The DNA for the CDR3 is TGTGCCAGCAGCCGATCACAGGGGGCGGATGGCTACACCTTC. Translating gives CASSRSQGADGYTF.

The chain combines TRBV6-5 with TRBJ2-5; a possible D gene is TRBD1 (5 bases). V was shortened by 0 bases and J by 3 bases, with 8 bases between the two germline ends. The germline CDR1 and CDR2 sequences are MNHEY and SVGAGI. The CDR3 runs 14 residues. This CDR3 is CASSYSYRKETQYF. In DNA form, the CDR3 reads TGTGCCAGCAGTTACTCGTACAGGAAAGAGACCCAGTACTTC.

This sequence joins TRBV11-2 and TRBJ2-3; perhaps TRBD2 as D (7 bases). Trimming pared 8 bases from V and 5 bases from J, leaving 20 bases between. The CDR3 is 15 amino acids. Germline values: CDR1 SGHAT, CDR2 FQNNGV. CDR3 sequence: CASRRVGGRGDTQYF. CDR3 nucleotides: TGTGCCAGCCGACGGGTCGGGGGGCGGGGAGATACGCAGTATTTT.

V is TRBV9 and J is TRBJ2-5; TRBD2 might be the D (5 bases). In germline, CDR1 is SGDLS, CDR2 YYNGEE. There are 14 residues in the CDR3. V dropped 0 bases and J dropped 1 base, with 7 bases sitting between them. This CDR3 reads CASSVARGQETQYF. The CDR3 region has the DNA TGTGCCAGCAGCGTAGCTCGGGGCCAAGAGACCCAGTACTTC.

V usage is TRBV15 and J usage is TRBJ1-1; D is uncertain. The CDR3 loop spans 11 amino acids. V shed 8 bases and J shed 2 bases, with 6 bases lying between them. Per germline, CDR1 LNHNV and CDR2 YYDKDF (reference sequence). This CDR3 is CATSDNTEAFF. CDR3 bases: TGTGCCACCTCGGATAACACTGAAGCTTTCTTT.

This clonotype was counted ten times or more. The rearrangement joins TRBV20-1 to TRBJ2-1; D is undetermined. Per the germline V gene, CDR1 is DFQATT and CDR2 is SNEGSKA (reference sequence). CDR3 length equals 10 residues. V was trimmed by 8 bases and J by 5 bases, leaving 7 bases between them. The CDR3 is CSPLDNEQFF. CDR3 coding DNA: TGCAGTCCATTGGACAATGAGCAGTTCTTC.

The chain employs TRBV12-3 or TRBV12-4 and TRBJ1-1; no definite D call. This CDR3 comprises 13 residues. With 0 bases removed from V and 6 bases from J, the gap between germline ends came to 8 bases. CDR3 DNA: TGTGCCAGCAGTTTAGCCCAGACCGCTGAAGCTTTCTTT. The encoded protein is CASSLAQTAEAFF.

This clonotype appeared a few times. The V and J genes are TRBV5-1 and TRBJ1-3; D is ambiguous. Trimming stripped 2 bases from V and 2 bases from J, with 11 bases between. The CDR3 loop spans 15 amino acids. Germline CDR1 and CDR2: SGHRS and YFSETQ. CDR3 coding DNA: TGCGCCAGCAGCTTTGCAAATTTCACTGGAAACACCATATATTTT. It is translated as CASSFANFTGNTIYF.

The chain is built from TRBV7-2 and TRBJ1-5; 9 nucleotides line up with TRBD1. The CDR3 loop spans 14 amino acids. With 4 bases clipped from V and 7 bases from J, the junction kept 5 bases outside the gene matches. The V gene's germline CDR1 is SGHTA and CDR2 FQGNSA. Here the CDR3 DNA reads TGTGCCAGCAGCTATCGGACAGGGGCCCAGCCCCAGCATTTT. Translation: CASSYRTGAQPQHF. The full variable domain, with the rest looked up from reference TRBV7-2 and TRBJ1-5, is GAGVSQSPSNKVTEKGKDVELRCDPISGHTALYWYRQSLGQGLEFLIYFQGNSAPDKSGLPSDRFSAERTGGSVSTLTIQRTQQEDSAVYLCASSYRTGAQPQHFGDGTRLSIL.

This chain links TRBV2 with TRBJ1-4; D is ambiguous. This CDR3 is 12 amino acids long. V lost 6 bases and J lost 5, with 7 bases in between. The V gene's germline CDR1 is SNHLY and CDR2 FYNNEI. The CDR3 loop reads CASRRVNEKLFF. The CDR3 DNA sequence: TGTGCCAGCAGACGGGTAAATGAAAAACTGTTTTTT.

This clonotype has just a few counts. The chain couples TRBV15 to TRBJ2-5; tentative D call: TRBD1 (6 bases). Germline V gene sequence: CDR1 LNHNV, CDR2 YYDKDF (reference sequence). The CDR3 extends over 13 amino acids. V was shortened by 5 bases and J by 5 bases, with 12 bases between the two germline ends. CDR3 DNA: TGTGCCACCAGCGGAAACAGGGTTGAGACCCAGTACTTC. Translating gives CATSGNRVETQYF.

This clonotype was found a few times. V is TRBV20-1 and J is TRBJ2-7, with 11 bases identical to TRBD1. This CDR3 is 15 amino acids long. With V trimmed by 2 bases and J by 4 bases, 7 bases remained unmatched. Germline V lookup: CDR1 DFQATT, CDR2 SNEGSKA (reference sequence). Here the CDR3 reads CSARPGTGGGYEQYF. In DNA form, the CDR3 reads TGCAGTGCTAGACCCGGGACAGGGGGAGGATACGAGCAGTACTTC.

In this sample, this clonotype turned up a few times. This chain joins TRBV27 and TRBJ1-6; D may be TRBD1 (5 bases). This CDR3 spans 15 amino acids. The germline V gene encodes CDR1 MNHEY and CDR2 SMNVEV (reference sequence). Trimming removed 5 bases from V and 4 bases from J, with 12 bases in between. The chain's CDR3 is CASSPGGVYNSPLHF. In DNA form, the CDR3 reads TGTGCCAGCAGTCCTGGGGGGGTTTATAATTCACCCCTCCACTTT.

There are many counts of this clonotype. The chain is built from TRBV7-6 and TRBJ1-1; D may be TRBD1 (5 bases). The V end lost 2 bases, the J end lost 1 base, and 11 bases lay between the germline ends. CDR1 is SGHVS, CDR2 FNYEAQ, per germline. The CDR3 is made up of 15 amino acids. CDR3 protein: CASSLYGTENTEAFF. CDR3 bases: TGTGCCAGCAGCTTATACGGGACGGAGAACACTGAAGCTTTCTTT.

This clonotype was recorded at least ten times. The CDR3 region is CSAWTNRGKDEQYF. In DNA, the CDR3 is TGCAGTGCTTGGACGAACAGGGGAAAAGATGAGCAGTACTTC. This chain joins TRBV20-1 and TRBJ2-7; 7 bases agree with TRBD1. CDR3 length equals 14 residues. CDR1 and CDR2 from the germline V gene are DFQATT and SNEGSKA (reference sequence). The V segment lost 5 bases and the J segment 7 bases; nucleotides outside the gene matches: 14.

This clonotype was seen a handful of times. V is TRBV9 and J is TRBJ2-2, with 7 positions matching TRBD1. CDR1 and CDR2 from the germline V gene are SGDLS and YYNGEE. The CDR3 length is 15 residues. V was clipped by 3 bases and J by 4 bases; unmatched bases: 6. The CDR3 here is CASSDTGVATGELFF. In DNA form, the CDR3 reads TGTGCCAGCAGCGATACAGGGGTGGCCACCGGGGAGCTGTTTTTT.

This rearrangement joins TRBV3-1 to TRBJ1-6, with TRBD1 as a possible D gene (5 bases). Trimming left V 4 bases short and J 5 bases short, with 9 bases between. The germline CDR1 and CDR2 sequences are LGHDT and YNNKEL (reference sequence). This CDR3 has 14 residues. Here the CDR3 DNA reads TGTGCCAGCAGCCCGGGACGGGATAATTCACCCCTCCACTTT. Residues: CASSPGRDNSPLHF.

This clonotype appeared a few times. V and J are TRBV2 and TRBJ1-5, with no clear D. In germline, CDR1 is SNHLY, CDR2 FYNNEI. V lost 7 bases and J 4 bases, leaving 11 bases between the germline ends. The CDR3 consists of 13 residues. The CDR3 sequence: CASNNGGNQPQHF. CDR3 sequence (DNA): TGTGCCAGCAACAACGGCGGAAATCAGCCCCAGCATTTT.

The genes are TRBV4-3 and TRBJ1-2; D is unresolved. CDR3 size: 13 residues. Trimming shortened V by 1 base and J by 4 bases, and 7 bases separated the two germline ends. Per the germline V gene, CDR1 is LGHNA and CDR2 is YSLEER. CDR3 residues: CASSQAVGYGYTF. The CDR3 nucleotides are TGCGCCAGCAGCCAAGCTGTGGGCTATGGCTACACCTTC.

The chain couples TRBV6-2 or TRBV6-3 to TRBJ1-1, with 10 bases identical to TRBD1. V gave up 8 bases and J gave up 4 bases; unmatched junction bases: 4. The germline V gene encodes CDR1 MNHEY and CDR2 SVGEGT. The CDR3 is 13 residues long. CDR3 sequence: CASPGQGTTEAFF. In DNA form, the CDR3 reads TGTGCCAGCCCGGGACAGGGGACCACTGAAGCTTTCTTT.

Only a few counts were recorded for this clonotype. The CDR3 DNA reads as TGTGCCAGCAGGGAATGGACTAGGGCCTACGAGCAGTACTTC. Encoded protein: CASREWTRAYEQYF. J is TRBJ2-7 and V is TRBV27; 7 bases agree with TRBD2. The CDR3 is made up of 14 amino acids. Germline lookup yields CDR1 MNHEY and CDR2 SMNVEV (reference sequence). V lost 6 bases and J lost 2; bases outside the gene matches: 7.

The CDR3: CSVGGTGGSTEAFF. In DNA, the CDR3 is TGCAGCGTTGGGGGGACAGGGGGGTCTACTGAAGCTTTCTTT. The V gene is TRBV29-1, the J gene TRBJ1-1; TRBD1 aligns across 11 bases. The V segment lost 4 bases and the J segment 5 bases; nucleotides outside the gene matches: 6. There are 14 residues in the CDR3. Germline V gene sequence: CDR1 SQVTM, CDR2 ANQGSEA. The full variable domain, completed using reference TRBV29-1 and TRBJ1-1, is SAVISQKPSRDICQRGTSLTIQCQVDSQVTMMFWYRQQPGQSLTLIATANQGSEATYESGFVIDKFPISRPNLTFSTLTVSNMSPEDSSIYLCSVGGTGGSTEAFFGQGTRLTVV.

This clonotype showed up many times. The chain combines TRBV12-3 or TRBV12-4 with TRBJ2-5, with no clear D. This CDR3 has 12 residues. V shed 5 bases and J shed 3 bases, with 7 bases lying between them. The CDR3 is CASSQTKETQYF. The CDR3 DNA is TGTGCCAGCAGTCAGACGAAAGAGACCCAGTACTTC.

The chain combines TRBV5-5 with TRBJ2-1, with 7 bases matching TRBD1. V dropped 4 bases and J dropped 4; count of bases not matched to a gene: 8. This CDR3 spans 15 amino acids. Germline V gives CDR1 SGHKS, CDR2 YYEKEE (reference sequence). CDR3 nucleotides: TGTGCCAGCAGCGACAGGGTAGAGGCTTACAATGAGCAGTTCTTC. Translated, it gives CASSDRVEAYNEQFF.

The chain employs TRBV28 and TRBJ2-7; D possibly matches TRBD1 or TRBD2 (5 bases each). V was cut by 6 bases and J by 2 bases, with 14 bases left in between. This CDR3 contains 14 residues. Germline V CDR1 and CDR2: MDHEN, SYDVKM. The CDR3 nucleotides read TGTGCCAGCAGCCCCGGGACGGAGCCCTACGAGCAGTACTTC. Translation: CASSPGTEPYEQYF.

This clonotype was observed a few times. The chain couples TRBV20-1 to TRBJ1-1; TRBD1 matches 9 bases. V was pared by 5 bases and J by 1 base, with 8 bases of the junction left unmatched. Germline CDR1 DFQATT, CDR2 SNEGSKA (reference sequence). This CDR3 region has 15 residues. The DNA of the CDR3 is TGCAGTGCTGCAACTCCGGGACAGGGGAACACTGAAGCTTTCTTT. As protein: CSAATPGQGNTEAFF.